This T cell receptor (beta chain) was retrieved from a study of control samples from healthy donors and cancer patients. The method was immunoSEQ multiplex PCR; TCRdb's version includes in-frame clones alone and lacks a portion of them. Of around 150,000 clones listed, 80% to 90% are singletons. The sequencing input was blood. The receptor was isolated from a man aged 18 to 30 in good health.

In DNA, the CDR3 is TGCGCCAGCAGCCGGACGGACAGGGATAGGAACACCATATATTTT. The encoded protein is CASSRTDRDRNTIYF. This sequence joins TRBV4-1 and TRBJ1-3, with 8 bases that match TRBD1. Germline V gene lookup returns CDR1 MGHRA and CDR2 YSYEKL. With 4 bases clipped from V and 7 bases from J, the junction kept 9 bases outside the gene matches. The length of the CDR3 is 15 residues.